These 15 T cell receptor beta chains were sequenced from one sample in a study of control samples from healthy donors and cancer patients. The assay was immunoSEQ multiplex PCR, and TCRdb's table has in-frame clones only and misses some. The sample includes 150,000 or so clones, over 85% seen only once; the top ten take around 11%. Specimen: blood. The source of these receptors is a man aged 25 to 40 in good health.

The V gene is TRBV19, the J gene TRBJ1-6; TRBD1 matches 8 bases. Germline V gene data show CDR1 as LNHDA and CDR2 as SQIVND (reference sequence). Germline trimming cut 4 bases from V and 6 bases from J; bases unmatched to any gene: 5. CDR3 length: 15 amino acids. CDR3 in amino acids: CASSTRGPGNSPLHF. In DNA, the CDR3 is TGTGCCAGTAGTACCAGGGGGCCAGGTAATTCACCCCTCCACTTT.

There are a few counts of this clone. CDR3: CASGGGPNYGYTF. The CDR3 DNA reads as TGTGCCAGTGGGGGGGGTCCAAACTATGGCTACACCTTC. The chain is built from TRBV28 and TRBJ1-2; the D gene is possibly TRBD1 (5 bases). V gave up 9 bases and J gave up 2 bases, with 13 bases separating them. The CDR3 runs to 13 residues. The germline CDR1 and CDR2 sequences are MDHEN and SYDVKM.

The chain uses TRBV18 and TRBJ2-3, with D unclear. CDR3 size: 13 residues. The V gene's germline CDR1 is KGHSH and CDR2 LQKENI. The germline V and J ends were trimmed by 6 bases and 2 bases, with 9 bases remaining between them. This CDR3 reads CASSPGTTDTQYF. In nucleotides, the CDR3 is TGTGCCAGCTCCCCCGGTACCACAGATACGCAGTATTTT.

The chain recombines TRBV28 with TRBJ1-5, with a weak D call TRBD1 (5 bases). Trimming left V 6 bases short and J 6 bases short, with 15 bases between. This CDR3 contains 14 residues. The germline gives CDR1 MDHEN, CDR2 SYDVKM. Written as DNA, the CDR3 is TGTGCCAGCAGCGAAAACAGGATACGTCAGCCCCAGCATTTT. It translates to CASSENRIRQPQHF.

DNA of the CDR3: TGTGCCAGCAGTTTTCGGGACAGGGGGGGTCCAAACATTCAGTACTTC. The encoded protein is CASSFRDRGGPNIQYF. The rearrangement joins TRBV6-5 to TRBJ2-4; 11 bases agree with TRBD1. The CDR3 spans 16 residues. With V trimmed by 4 bases and J by 6 bases, 8 bases remained unmatched. The V gene's germline CDR1 is MNHEY and CDR2 SVGAGI.

The genes are TRBV29-1 and TRBJ2-2, with D possibly TRBD1 on 6 matching bases. V was pared by 6 bases and J by 6 bases, with 11 bases between. This CDR3 comprises 12 residues. Germline V gene data show CDR1 as SQVTM and CDR2 as ANQGSEA. The CDR3: CSVLQGSGELFF. DNA for the CDR3: TGCAGCGTCTTACAGGGTTCCGGGGAGCTGTTTTTT.

The chain is built from TRBV6-6 and TRBJ2-7; no clear D gene. Trimming stripped 0 bases from V and 0 bases from J, with 12 bases between. The CDR3 loop spans 16 amino acids. Germline V gene data show CDR1 as MNHNY and CDR2 as SVGAGI (reference sequence). This CDR3 is CASSYSRVNFSYEQYF. The DNA for the CDR3 is TGTGCCAGCAGTTACTCAAGGGTGAATTTCTCCTACGAGCAGTACTTC.

This clone was seen a single time. The gene calls are TRBV9 and TRBJ1-5; unclear D gene. Looked up from germline, CDR1 is SGDLS and CDR2 is YYNGEE. V lost 2 bases and J lost 3, with 9 bases in between. This CDR3 is 14 amino acids long. The CDR3 DNA is TGTGCCAGCAGCGTTGCTCAGTCCAATCAGCCCCAGCATTTT. It is translated as CASSVAQSNQPQHF.

V is TRBV7-9 and J is TRBJ2-5, with TRBD1 matching over 8 bases. J was trimmed by 5 bases and V by 5 bases; bases with no gene match: 10. The CDR3 runs 15 residues. The germline V gene has CDR1 SEHNR and CDR2 FQNEAQ (reference sequence). The CDR3 is CASSHDRGYQETQYF. In DNA form, the CDR3 reads TGTGCCAGCAGCCACGACAGGGGTTATCAGGAGACCCAGTACTTC.

The chain is built from TRBV2 and TRBJ2-1, with a tentative D call TRBD2 (7 bases). Germline CDR1 and CDR2: SNHLY and FYNNEI. V was pared by 6 bases and J by 7 bases, with 28 bases between. The length of the CDR3 is 18 residues. CDR3 sequence reads: CASSPRDGGLARSNEQFF. The CDR3, as DNA: TGTGCCAGCAGCCCCCGGGACGGGGGGCTAGCGAGGAGTAATGAGCAGTTCTTC.

The genes are TRBV4-1 and TRBJ1-2; 8 bases agree with TRBD1. This CDR3 contains 16 residues. V lost 3 bases and J lost 0; bases outside the gene matches: 6. The V gene's germline CDR1 is MGHRA and CDR2 YSYEKL. The CDR3 loop reads CASSQPGQATNYGYTF. The CDR3 DNA follows: TGCGCCAGCAGCCAGCCGGGACAGGCAACTAACTATGGCTACACCTTC.

The CDR3: CASSAGTGMSEAFF. The CDR3 DNA sequence: TGTGCCAGCAGTGCCGGGACAGGGATGTCTGAAGCTTTCTTT. V is TRBV2 and J is TRBJ1-1, with 9 bases aligning to TRBD1. Looked up from germline, CDR1 is SNHLY and CDR2 is FYNNEI. V dropped 4 bases and J dropped 6; count of bases not matched to a gene: 6. The CDR3 covers 14 residues.

The chain uses TRBV21-1 and TRBJ1-4; the table's TRBD1 call for D was not verified on the DNA. TRBV21-1 is flagged as a pseudogene. The CDR3 is 15 amino acids. This chain's CDR3 is CASSKAVRRPGKLFF. The CDR3 nucleotides read TGTGCCAGCAGCAAAGCCGTCAGGCGACCCGGAAAACTGTTTTTT.

The V gene is TRBV6-5, the J gene TRBJ2-6, with D hard to call. V was cut by 6 bases and J by 1 base, with 7 bases left in between. Germline CDR1 and CDR2: MNHEY and SVGAGI. This CDR3 has 14 residues. The CDR3 loop reads CASRPASGANVLTF. DNA for the CDR3: TGTGCCAGCAGACCCGCTTCTGGGGCCAACGTCCTGACTTTC.

This clone was seen a few times. J is TRBJ2-1 and V is TRBV5-1; D gene unclear. V lost 0 bases to trimming and J lost 7 bases, with 5 bases between them. Germline loops: CDR1 SGHRS, CDR2 YFSETQ. The CDR3 has 12 amino acids. CDR3 residues: CASSLEENEQFF. The DNA for the CDR3 is TGCGCCAGCAGCTTGGAGGAGAATGAGCAGTTCTTC.